This TCR beta chain was identified in a study of T cell responses to AZD1222 COVID-19 vaccine. Study context: The study pooled second doses at about 4 or about 12 weeks.

This CDR3 region has 17 residues. Germline CDR1 and CDR2: MDHEN and SYDVKM. V was pared by 7 bases and J by 2 bases, with 18 bases between. This clone was seen a handful of times. Its antigen is currently unknown. Study-wide points: After two AZD1222 doses, spike-specific TCR breadth and depth rose versus day 0. Scientists sampled the repertoires only once the peak T cell response had passed.

Clones were sequenced by immunoSEQ multiplex PCR, and TCRdb holds only the in-frame ones, with some missing. Of about 150,000 clones listed, around 85% are singletons. The chain employs TRBV28 and TRBJ1-6, with D possibly matching TRBD1 (6 bases). This sequence originates from an adult in good health. The starting material was peripheral blood, obtained on day 0 of AZD1222 vaccination. The CDR3 sequence: CASTPQGSGAYNSPLHF. CDR3 in DNA: TGTGCCAGCACTCCACAGGGTAGCGGGGCCTATAATTCACCCCTCCACTTT.